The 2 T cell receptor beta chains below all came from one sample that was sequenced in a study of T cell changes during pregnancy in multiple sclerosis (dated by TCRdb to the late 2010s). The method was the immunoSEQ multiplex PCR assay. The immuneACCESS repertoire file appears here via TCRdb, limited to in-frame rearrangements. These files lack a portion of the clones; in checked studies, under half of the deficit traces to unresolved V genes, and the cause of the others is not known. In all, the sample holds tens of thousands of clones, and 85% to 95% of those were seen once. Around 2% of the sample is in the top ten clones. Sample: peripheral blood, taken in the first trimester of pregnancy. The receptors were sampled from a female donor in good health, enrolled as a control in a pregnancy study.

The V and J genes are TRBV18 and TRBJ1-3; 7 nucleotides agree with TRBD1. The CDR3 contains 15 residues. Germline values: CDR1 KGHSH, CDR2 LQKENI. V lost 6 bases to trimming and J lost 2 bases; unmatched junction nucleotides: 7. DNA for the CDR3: TGTGCCAGCTCGGAAGGGACAGCAACTGGAAACACCATATATTTT. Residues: CASSEGTATGNTIYF.

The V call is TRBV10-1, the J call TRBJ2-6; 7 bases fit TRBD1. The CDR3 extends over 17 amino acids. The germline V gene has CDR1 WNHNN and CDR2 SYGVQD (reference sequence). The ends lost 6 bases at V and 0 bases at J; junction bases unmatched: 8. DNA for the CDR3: TGCGCCAGCAGCGAGGGGACAGTAGACTCTGGGGCCAACGTCCTGACTTTC. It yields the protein CASSEGTVDSGANVLTF.